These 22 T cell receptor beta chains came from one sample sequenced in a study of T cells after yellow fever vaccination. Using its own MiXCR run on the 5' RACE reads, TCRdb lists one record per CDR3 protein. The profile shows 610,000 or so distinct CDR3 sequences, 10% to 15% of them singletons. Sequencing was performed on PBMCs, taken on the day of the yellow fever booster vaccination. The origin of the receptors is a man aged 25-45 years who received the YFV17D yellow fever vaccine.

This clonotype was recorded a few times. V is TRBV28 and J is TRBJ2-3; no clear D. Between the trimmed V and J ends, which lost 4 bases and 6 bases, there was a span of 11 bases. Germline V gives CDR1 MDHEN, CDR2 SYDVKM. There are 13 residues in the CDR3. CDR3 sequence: CASSSPILDTQYF. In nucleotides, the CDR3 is TGTGCCAGCAGTTCCCCGATTCTCGATACGCAGTATTTT.

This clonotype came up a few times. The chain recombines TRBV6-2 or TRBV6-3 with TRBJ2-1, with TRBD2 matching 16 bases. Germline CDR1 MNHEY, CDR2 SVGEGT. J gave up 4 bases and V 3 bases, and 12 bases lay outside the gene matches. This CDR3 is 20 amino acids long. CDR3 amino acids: CASSYPGTSGRAEGYNEQFF. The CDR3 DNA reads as TGTGCCAGCAGTTATCCGGGGACTAGCGGGAGGGCTGAAGGGTACAATGAGCAGTTCTTC.

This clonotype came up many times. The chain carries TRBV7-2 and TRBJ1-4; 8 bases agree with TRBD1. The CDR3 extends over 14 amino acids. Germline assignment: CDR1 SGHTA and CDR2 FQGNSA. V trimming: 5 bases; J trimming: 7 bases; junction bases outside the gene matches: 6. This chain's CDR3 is CASSLDRGGEKLFF. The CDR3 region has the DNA TGTGCCAGCAGCCTAGACAGGGGAGGTGAAAAACTGTTTTTT.

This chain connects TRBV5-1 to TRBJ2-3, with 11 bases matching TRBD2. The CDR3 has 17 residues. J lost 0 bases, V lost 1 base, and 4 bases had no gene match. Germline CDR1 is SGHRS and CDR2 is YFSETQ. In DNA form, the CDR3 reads TGCGCCAGCAGCTTGTTCGGGACTAGCGGAAGCACAGATACGCAGTATTTT. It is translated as CASSLFGTSGSTDTQYF.

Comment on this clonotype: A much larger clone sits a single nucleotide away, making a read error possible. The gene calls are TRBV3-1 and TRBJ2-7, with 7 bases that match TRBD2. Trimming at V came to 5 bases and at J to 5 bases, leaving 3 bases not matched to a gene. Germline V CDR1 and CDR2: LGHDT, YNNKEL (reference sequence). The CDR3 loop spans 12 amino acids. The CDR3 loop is CASSSRGDEQYF. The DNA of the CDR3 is TGTGCCAGCAGCTCCCGGGGGGACGAGCAGTACTTC.

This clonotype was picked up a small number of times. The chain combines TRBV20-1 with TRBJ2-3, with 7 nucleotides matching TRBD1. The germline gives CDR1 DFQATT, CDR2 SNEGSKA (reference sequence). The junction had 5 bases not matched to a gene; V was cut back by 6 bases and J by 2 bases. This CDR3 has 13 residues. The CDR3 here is CSAMGQLTDTQYF. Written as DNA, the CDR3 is TGCAGTGCCATGGGACAGCTCACAGATACGCAGTATTTT.

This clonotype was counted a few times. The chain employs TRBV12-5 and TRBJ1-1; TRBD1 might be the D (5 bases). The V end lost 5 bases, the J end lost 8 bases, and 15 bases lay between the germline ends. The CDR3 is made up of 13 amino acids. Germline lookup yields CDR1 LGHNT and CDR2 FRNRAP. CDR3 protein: CASGQGLGREAFF. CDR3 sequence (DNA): TGTGCTAGTGGTCAGGGACTCGGGCGGGAAGCTTTCTTT.

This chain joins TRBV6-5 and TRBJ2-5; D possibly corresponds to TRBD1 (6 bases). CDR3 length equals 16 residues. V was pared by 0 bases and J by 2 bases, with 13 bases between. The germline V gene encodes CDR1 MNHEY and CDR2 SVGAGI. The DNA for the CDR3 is TGTGCCAGCAGTTACTCATCAGGGGTCGGACAAGAGACCCAGTACTTC. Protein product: CASSYSSGVGQETQYF.

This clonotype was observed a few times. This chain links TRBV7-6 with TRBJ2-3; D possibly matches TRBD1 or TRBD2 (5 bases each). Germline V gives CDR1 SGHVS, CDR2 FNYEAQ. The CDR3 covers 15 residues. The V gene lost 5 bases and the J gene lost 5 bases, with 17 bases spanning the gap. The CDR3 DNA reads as TGTGCCAGCAGCCTTGAAGTGGGGGAAAAAGATACGCAGTATTTT. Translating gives CASSLEVGEKDTQYF.

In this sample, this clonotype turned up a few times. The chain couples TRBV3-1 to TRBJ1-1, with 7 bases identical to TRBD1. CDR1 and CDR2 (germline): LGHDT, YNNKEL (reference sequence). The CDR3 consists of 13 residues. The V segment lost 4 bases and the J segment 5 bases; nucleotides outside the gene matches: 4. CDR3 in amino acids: CASSRRGSTEAFF. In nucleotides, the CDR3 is TGTGCCAGCAGCCGCAGGGGGAGTACTGAAGCTTTCTTT.

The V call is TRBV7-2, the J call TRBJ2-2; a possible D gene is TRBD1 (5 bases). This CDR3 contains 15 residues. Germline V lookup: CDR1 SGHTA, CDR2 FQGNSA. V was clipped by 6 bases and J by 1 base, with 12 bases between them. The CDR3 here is CASSTTQVNTGELFF. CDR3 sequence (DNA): TGTGCCAGCAGTACCACACAGGTGAACACCGGGGAGCTGTTTTTT.

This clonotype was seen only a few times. CDR3 amino acids: CASSYGDRTYEQYF. Here the CDR3 DNA reads TGTGCCAGCAGTTACGGGGACAGGACCTACGAGCAGTACTTC. The V call is TRBV6-5, the J call TRBJ2-7; TRBD1 aligns across 8 bases. The CDR3 has 14 residues. Trimming at V came to 2 bases and at J to 2 bases, leaving 2 bases not matched to a gene. Germline CDR1 reads MNHEY; CDR2 reads SVGAGI.

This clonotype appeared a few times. The chain's CDR3 is CASSPLEGEYEQYF. CDR3 bases: TGTGCCAGCAGCCCCCTAGAGGGGGAATACGAGCAGTACTTC. The chain uses TRBV12-3 or TRBV12-4 and TRBJ2-7; a possible D gene is TRBD1 (6 bases). This CDR3 comprises 14 residues. V lost 6 bases, J lost 4 bases, and 16 bases lay in between.

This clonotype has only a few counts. In nucleotides, the CDR3 is TGTGCCAGCAGTTTTAACCGGGACTTAAACACAGATACGCAGTATTTT. Translated, it gives CASSFNRDLNTDTQYF. V usage is TRBV12-3 or TRBV12-4 and J usage is TRBJ2-3; a weak D match, TRBD2 (6 bases). The CDR3 has 16 residues. Trimming cost V 3 bases and J 2 bases, with 15 bases left between them.

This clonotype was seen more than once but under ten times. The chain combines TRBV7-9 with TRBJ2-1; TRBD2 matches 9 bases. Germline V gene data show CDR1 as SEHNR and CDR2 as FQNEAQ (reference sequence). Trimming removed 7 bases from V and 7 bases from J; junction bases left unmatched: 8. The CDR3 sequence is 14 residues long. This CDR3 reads CASKVAGEENEQFF. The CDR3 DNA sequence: TGTGCCAGCAAAGTAGCGGGAGAGGAGAATGAGCAGTTCTTC.

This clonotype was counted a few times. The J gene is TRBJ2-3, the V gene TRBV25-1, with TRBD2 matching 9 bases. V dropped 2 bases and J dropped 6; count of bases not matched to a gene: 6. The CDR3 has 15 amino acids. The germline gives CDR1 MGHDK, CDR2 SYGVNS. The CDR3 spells CASSEGGRVIDTQYF. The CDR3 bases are TGTGCCAGCAGTGAAGGCGGGAGGGTTATTGATACGCAGTATTTT.

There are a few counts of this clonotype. CDR3 residues: CASSLGEATGELFF. The DNA of the CDR3 is TGCGCCAGCAGCTTAGGTGAGGCCACCGGGGAGCTGTTTTTT. The chain carries TRBV5-1 and TRBJ2-2; the D is unclear. Germline V lookup: CDR1 SGHRS, CDR2 YFSETQ. The CDR3 loop spans 14 amino acids. Trimming stripped 2 bases from V and 4 bases from J, with 9 bases between.

The CDR3 sequence is CASSFFTGTATNEQFF. The CDR3 DNA follows: TGTGCCAGCAGTTTTTTCACCGGGACCGCGACCAATGAGCAGTTCTTC. The chain has TRBV5-5 and TRBJ2-1; TRBD1 or TRBD2 may be the D gene (5 bases each). V was shortened by 5 bases and J by 6 bases, with 21 bases between the two germline ends. This CDR3 has 16 residues. CDR1 and CDR2 from the germline V gene are SGHKS and YYEKEE (reference sequence).

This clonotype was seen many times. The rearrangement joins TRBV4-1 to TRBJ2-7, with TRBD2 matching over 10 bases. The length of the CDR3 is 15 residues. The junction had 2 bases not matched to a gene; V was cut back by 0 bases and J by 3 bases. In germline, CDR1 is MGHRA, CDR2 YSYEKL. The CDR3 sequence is CASSQETSGYYEQYF. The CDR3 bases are TGCGCCAGCAGCCAAGAGACTAGCGGGTACTACGAGCAGTACTTC.

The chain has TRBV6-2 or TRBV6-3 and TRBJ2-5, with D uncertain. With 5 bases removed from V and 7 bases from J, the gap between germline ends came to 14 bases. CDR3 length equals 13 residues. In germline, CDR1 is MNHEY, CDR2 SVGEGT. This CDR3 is CASSKLKDGTQYF. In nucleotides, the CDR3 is TGTGCCAGCAGTAAACTAAAAGACGGGACCCAGTACTTC.

Here the CDR3 reads CSAETGSVNEQYF. CDR3 DNA sequence: TGCAGTGCTGAAACAGGGTCTGTAAACGAGCAGTACTTC. This chain joins TRBV20-1 and TRBJ2-7; weak D call: TRBD1 (6 bases). There are 13 residues in the CDR3. Germline V gene lookup returns CDR1 DFQATT and CDR2 SNEGSKA (reference sequence). Trimming stripped 5 bases from V and 5 bases from J, with 16 bases between.

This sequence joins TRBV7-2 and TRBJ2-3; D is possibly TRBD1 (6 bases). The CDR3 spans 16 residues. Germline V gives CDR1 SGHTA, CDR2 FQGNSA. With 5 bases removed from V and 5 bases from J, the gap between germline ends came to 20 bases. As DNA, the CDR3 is TGTGCCAGCAGCCCGTTGTGGGGGCTCGGTGGAGATACGCAGTATTTT. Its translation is CASSPLWGLGGDTQYF. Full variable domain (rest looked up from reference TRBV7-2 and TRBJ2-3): GAGVSQSPSNKVTEKGKDVELRCDPISGHTALYWYRQSLGQGLEFLIYFQGNSAPDKSGLPSDRFSAERTGGSVSTLTIQRTQQEDSAVYLCASSPLWGLGGDTQYFGPGTRLTVL.